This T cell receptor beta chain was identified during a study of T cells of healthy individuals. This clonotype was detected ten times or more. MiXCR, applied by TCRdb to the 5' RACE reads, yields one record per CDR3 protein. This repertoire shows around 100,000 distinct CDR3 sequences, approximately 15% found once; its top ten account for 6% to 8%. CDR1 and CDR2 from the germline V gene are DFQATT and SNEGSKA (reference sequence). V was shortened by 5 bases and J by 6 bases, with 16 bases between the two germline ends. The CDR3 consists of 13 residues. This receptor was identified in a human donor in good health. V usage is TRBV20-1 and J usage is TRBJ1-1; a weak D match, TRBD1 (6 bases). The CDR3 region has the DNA TGCAGTGCTTGCCGGGACAAAGGTCCTGAAGCTTTCTTT. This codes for CSACRDKGPEAFF.